The clone carrying this T cell receptor beta chain was seen more than once but under ten times. Its antigen is as yet unknown. The sample belongs to a study of response to subunit inactivated influenza vaccine. Regarding the study as a whole: Seasonal influenza vaccination, on each occasion, was suggested by the authors to recruit few new T cells.

Trimming took 4 bases from V and 4 from J; bases not matched to a gene: 5. The CDR3 has 15 amino acids. Germline V gene lookup returns CDR1 MNHEY and CDR2 SVGEGT. TCRdb reprocessed the RT-PCR reads via MiXCR and lists one record per CDR3 protein. This table holds hundreds of thousands of distinct CDR3 sequences, approximately 14% found once. This rearrangement joins TRBV6-2 or TRBV6-3 to TRBJ2-3, with TRBD2 identical over 10 bases. This TCR came from a man in his fifties or sixties who received an inactivated influenza vaccine. The material sequenced was PBMCs from blood, taken approximately 12 days after vaccination. CDR3 in DNA: TGTGCCAGCAGTTCCCCACTAGCGGGGTCAGATACGCAGTATTTT. It yields the protein CASSSPLAGSDTQYF.